The text below deals with one T cell receptor (beta chain). Profiling relied on immunoSEQ multiplex PCR, and the TCRdb table lists in-frame clones only, not all of them. The sample holds 3,000 to 4,500 clones; nearly 85% are singletons and the top ten take roughly 3.3%. V gave up 2 bases and J gave up 3 bases; unmatched junction bases: 7. CDR1 is MDHEN and CDR2 is SYDVKM in the germline V gene. The CDR3 runs 15 residues. This record comes from a study of circulating and synovial CD4+ cells in juvenile arthritis. This rearrangement joins TRBV28 to TRBJ2-7, with TRBD1 matching over 7 bases. The sequencing input was CD4+ T cells from synovial fluid. The TCR originated in a human donor with juvenile idiopathic arthritis. The CDR3 sequence: CASSLPSGGRYEQYF. CDR3 nucleotides: TGTGCCAGCAGTTTACCCTCAGGGGGTCGCTACGAGCAGTACTTC.